These 6 T cell receptor beta chains originate from one sample sequenced in a study of spatial heterogeneity in lung cancer. MiXCR was run by TCRdb on the 5' RACE reads, yielding one entry per CDR3 protein. The sample carries fewer than 40,000 distinct CDR3 sequences, roughly 8% recorded once. Stated time point: sample taken at primary tumor resection. Sequenced here: PBMCs, sampled at surgery. The receptors originated from a male donor with early-stage non-small cell lung cancer.

The table lists this clonotype with many counts. The rearrangement uses TRBV28 and TRBJ2-7, with D possibly matching TRBD1 (6 bases). Looked up from germline, CDR1 is MDHEN and CDR2 is SYDVKM. The CDR3 contains 14 residues. Trimming stripped 5 bases from V and 0 bases from J, with 11 bases between. The CDR3 nucleotides read TGTGCCAGCAGTAGCTTGACAGGCTCCTACGAGCAGTACGTC. Translation gives CASSSLTGSYEQYV.

A few counts support this clonotype. The chain combines TRBV12-2 with TRBJ2-1. TRBV12-2 is a recognized pseudogene. CDR3 length: 17 residues. The CDR3 region has the DNA TGTGCAAGTCGCTTAGTGTGTGGCGGGAGCTGGTACAATGAGCAGTTCTTC. It encodes CASRLVCGGSWYNEQFF.

This clonotype was picked up many times. The gene calls are TRBV4-2 and TRBJ2-7; D is uncertain. This CDR3 is 15 amino acids long. Germline CDR1 is LGHNA and CDR2 is YNFKEQ. The V end lost 0 bases, the J end lost 2 bases, and 11 bases lay between the germline ends. CDR3 protein: CASSQDVTRTYEQYF. The CDR3 coding sequence is TGTGCCAGCAGCCAAGATGTTACCCGTACCTACGAGCAGTACTTC.

This clonotype has more than one count but fewer than ten. The gene calls are TRBV14 and TRBJ2-6; D not certain. Germline values: CDR1 SGHDN, CDR2 FVKESK. The CDR3 covers 18 residues. Deletions cut 5 bases from V and 0 bases from J, with 17 bases between. This CDR3 is CASSTRRHRLSGANVLTF. CDR3 DNA sequence: TGTGCCAGCAGCACACGCCGACATCGACTCTCTGGGGCCAACGTCCTGACTTTC. The complete variable domain, with remaining parts taken from reference TRBV14 and TRBJ2-6, reads EAGVTQFPSHSVIEKGQTVTLRCDPISGHDNLYWYRRVMGKEIKFLLHFVKESKQDESGMPNNRFLAERTGGTYSTLKVQPAELEDSGVYFCASSTRRHRLSGANVLTFGAGSRLTVL.

This clonotype was detected many times. V is TRBV3-1 and J is TRBJ2-7, with D possibly being TRBD2 (6 bases). This CDR3 is built from 16 residues. V was clipped by 0 bases and J by 0 bases, with 12 bases between them. Germline values: CDR1 LGHDT, CDR2 YNNKEL (reference sequence). The CDR3 DNA reads TGTGCCAGCAGCCAAGATTCGGGACTCAGCTCCTACGAGCAGTACTTC. This encodes CASSQDSGLSSYEQYF.

This clonotype was detected ten times or more. The rearrangement links TRBV2 to TRBJ1-1; D is possibly TRBD1 (5 bases). V was pared by 7 bases and J by 5 bases, with 14 bases between. The CDR3 is made up of 13 amino acids. Germline CDR1 and CDR2: SNHLY and FYNNEI. CDR3 bases: TGTGCCAGCAACTCGGAGGGGAGAACTGAAGCTTTCTTT. Translated: CASNSEGRTEAFF.